This TCR beta chain is drawn from a study of blood T cell repertoires in COVID-19. At the level of the study: Acute-phase and convalescent COVID-19 samples originated in the United States, Italy and Spain.

This clone came up a few times. CDR1 and CDR2 from the germline V gene are MRHNA and SNTAGT. V dropped 5 bases and J dropped 2; count of bases not matched to a gene: 6. CDR3 size: 15 residues. Profiling relied on immunoSEQ multiplex PCR, and the TCRdb table lists in-frame clones only, not all of them. The sample records roughly 390,000 clones, 85% being singletons. The chain is built from TRBV6-4 and TRBJ2-1; 7 bases map to TRBD2. Material for sequencing was peripheral blood. The sequence derives from a young woman with acute or convalescent COVID-19. CDR3 loop: CASSITAGAYNEQFF. The CDR3 DNA sequence: TGTGCCAGCAGTATAACGGCGGGAGCCTACAATGAGCAGTTCTTC.